This T cell receptor beta chain originates from a study of blood T cells in healthy people across ages. Study-level points and caveats: Long-lived donors carried more naive CD4+ cells and greater diversity than aged donors.

A sample-barcoded 5' primer and a J-beta primer mix were used in a second PCR of roughly 7 to 12 cycles. Each TCR beta cDNA got a 12-nucleotide random molecular identifier. Via MiXCR, TCRdb re-called the 5' RACE reads, giving one row per CDR3 protein. The repertoire holds approximately 1.5 million distinct CDR3 sequences, roughly 32% seen once, with 10% to 12% in the top ten. Concerning this clonotype: Its specificity is unknown.

The CDR3 spans 15 residues. The germline V gene encodes CDR1 SGHKS and CDR2 YYEKEE (reference sequence). V trimming: 2 bases; J trimming: 5 bases; junction bases outside the gene matches: 9. The specimen sequenced was blood. The TCR originated in a woman in her twenties or thirties in good health. The V and J genes are TRBV5-5 and TRBJ2-7, with 8 nucleotides matching TRBD1. The CDR3: CASSFAVGQGHEQYF. The CDR3 DNA is TGTGCCAGCAGCTTCGCAGTAGGACAGGGCCACGAGCAGTACTTC.